This T cell receptor (beta chain) stems from a study of shared clonotypes between healthy human individuals. Study details: The cohort comprised a couple of women and a few men. Their ages spanned 18 to 49 years.

Only in-frame clones appear in the TCRdb table, and some are missing; sequencing was by immunoSEQ multiplex PCR. The table shows some 2,500,000 clones, with approximately 93% occurring only once. Germline V gives CDR1 MDHEN, CDR2 SYDVKM. The CDR3 spans 16 residues. Trimming cost V 5 bases and J 2 bases; bases outside gene matches: 9. Negatively enriched CD4+ T cells were divided by CD45RA into naive and memory. The V gene is TRBV28, the J gene TRBJ1-3; TRBD1 aligns across 7 bases. The sequenced material came from naive CD4+ T cells from PBMCs. The subset: CD45RA+ positively selected. This receptor was obtained from a man aged 18 to 35 in good health. Some clones in this sample may be carry-over from other donors' samples. The CDR3 loop reads CASSPPDRAAGNTIYF. The CDR3 DNA follows: TGTGCCAGCAGTCCCCCCGACAGGGCCGCTGGAAACACCATATATTTT.